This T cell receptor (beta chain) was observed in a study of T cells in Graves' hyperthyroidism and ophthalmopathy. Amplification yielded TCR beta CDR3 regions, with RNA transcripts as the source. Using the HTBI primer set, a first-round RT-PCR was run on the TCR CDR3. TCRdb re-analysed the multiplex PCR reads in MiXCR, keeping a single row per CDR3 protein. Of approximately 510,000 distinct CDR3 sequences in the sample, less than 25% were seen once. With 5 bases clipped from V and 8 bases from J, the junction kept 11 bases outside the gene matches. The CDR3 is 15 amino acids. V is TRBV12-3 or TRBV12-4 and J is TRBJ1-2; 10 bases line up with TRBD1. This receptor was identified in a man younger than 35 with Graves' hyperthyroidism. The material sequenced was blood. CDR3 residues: CASSPLTGGAGGYTF. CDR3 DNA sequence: TGTGCCAGCAGTCCCTTGACAGGGGGCGCGGGGGGCTACACCTTC.